This TCR beta chain comes out of a study of shared clonotypes between healthy human individuals. General observations from the study: Rarefaction showed sorted-subset sequencing was incomplete despite large depth.

The assay ran at deep level. Data came from immunoSEQ multiplex PCR; TCRdb stores just in-frame clones and leaves some out. This sample has fewer than 800,000 clones, with about 92% found just once. Terminally differentiated effector memory CD45RA+ cells were left out of the naive CD8 fraction, which was CD45RO-negative and positively selected for CCR7. All donors were healthy HIV-negative adults lacking recent acute infections or vaccinations. With regard to this clone: Antigen specificity is unknown.

The trim removed 4 bases at V and 4 bases at J, leaving 6 bases unmatched. The germline gives CDR1 SGHTA, CDR2 FQGTGA. The CDR3 sequence is 15 residues long. The chain couples TRBV7-3 to TRBJ2-3; 9 positions match TRBD2. Sequenced: naive CD8+ T cells sorted from blood. The sequence was obtained from a man aged 25-45 years in good health. The CDR3 here is CASSSYSGSPDTQYF. As DNA, the CDR3 is TGTGCCAGCAGCTCCTATAGCGGGAGCCCAGATACGCAGTATTTT. Full variable domain (outside the CDR3, taken from reference TRBV7-3 and TRBJ2-3): GAGVSQTPSNKVTEKGKYVELRCDPISGHTALYWYRQSLGQGPEFLIYFQGTGAADDSGLPNDRFFAVRPEGSVSTLKIQRTERGDSAVYLCASSSYSGSPDTQYFGPGTRLTVL.